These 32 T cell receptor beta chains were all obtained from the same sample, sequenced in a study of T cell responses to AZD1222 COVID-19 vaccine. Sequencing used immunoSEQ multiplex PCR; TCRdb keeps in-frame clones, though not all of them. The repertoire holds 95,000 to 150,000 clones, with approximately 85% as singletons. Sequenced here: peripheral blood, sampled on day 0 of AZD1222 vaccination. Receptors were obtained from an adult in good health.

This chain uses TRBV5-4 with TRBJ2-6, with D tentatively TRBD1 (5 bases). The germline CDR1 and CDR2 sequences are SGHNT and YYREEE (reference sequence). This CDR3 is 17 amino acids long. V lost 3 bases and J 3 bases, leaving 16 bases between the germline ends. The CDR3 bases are TGTGCCAGCAGCTGGGGTTCCAGGGCGAGTGGGGCCAACGTCCTGACTTTC. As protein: CASSWGSRASGANVLTF. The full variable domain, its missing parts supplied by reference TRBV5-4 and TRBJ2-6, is ETGVTQSPTHLIKTRGQQVTLRCSSQSGHNTVSWYQQALGQGPQFIFQYYREEENGRGNFPPRFSGLQFPNYSSELNVNALELDDSALYLCASSWGSRASGANVLTFGAGSRLTVL.

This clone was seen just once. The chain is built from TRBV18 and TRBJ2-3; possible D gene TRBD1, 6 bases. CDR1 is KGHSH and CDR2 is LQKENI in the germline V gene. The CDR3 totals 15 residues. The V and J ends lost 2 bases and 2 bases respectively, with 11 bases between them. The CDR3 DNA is TGTGCCAGCTCACCATCTGGACAGACCACAGATACGCAGTATTTT. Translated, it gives CASSPSGQTTDTQYF.

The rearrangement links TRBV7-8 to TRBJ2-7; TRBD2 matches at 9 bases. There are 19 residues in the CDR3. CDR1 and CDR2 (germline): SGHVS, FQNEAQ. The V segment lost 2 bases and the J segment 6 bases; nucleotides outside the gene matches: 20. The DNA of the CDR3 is TGTGCCAGCAGCTTAAGGCCGGCGGGAGGGGGAAGGATCCCCTTCGAGCAGTACTTC. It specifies CASSLRPAGGGRIPFEQYF.

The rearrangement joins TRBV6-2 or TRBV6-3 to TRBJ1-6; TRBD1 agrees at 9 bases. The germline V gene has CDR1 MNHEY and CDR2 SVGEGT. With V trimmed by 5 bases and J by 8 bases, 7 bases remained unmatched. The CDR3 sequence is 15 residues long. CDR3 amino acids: CASSTTGGAYSPLHF. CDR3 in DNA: TGTGCCAGCAGTACGACAGGGGGTGCCTATTCACCCCTCCACTTT.

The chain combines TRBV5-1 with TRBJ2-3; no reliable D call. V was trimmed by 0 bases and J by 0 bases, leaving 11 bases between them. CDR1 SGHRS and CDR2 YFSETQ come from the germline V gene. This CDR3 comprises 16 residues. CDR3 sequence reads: CASSLVTAASTDTQYF. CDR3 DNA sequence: TGCGCCAGCAGCTTGGTTACTGCCGCTAGCACAGATACGCAGTATTTT.

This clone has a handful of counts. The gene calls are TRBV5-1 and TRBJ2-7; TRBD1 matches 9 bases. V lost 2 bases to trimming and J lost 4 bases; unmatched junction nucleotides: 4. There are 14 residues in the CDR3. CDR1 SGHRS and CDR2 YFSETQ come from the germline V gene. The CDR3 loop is CASSFATGGYEQYF. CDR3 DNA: TGCGCCAGCAGCTTCGCGACAGGGGGTTACGAGCAGTACTTC. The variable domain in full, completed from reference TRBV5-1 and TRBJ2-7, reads KAGVTQTPRYLIKTRGQQVTLSCSPISGHRSVSWYQQTPGQGLQFLFEYFSETQRNKGNFPGRFSGRQFSNSRSEMNVSTLELGDSALYLCASSFATGGYEQYFGPGTRLTVT.

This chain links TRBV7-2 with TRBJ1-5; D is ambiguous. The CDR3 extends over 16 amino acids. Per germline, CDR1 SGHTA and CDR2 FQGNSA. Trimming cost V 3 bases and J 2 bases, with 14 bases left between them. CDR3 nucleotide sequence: TGTGCCAGCAGCTTGGGGTGGAATCGAGGCAATCAGCCCCAGCATTTT. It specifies CASSLGWNRGNQPQHF. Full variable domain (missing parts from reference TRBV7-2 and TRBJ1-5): GAGVSQSPSNKVTEKGKDVELRCDPISGHTALYWYRQSLGQGLEFLIYFQGNSAPDKSGLPSDRFSAERTGGSVSTLTIQRTQQEDSAVYLCASSLGWNRGNQPQHFGDGTRLSIL.

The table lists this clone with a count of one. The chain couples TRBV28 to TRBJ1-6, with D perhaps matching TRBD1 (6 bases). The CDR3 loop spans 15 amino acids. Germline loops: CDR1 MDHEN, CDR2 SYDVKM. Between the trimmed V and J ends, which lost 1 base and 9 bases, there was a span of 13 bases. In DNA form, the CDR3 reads TGTGCCAGCAGTTTATTGGGGAGGGGGAGTTCACCCCTCCACTTT. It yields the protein CASSLLGRGSSPLHF.

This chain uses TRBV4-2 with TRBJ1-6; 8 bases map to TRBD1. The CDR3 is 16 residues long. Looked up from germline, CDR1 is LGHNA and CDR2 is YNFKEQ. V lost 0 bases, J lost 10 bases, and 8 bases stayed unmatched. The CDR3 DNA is TGTGCCAGCAGCCAAGAATCTGCAGGGGGCCAGTCACCCCTCCACTTT. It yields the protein CASSQESAGGQSPLHF.

This CDR3 is CASRPGTSRGYGYNEQFF. In nucleotides, the CDR3 is TGTGCCAGCAGACCCGGGACTAGCCGGGGTTATGGGTACAATGAGCAGTTCTTC. The chain combines TRBV5-6 with TRBJ2-1, with 9 nucleotides matching TRBD2. V lost 5 bases, J lost 4 bases, and 16 bases stayed unmatched. CDR3 length equals 18 residues. CDR1 is SGHDT and CDR2 is YYEEEE in the germline V gene.

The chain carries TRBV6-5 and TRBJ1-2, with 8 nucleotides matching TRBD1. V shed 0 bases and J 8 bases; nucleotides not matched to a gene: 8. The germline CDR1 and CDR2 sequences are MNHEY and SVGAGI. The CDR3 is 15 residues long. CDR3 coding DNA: TGTGCCAGCAGTTACTCGGACAGGGACTGGAGGGGCTACACCTTC. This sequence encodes CASSYSDRDWRGYTF.

In DNA form, the CDR3 reads TGTGCCAGCAGTTTGGGGGGCGGCCTCATGAACACTGAAGCTTTCTTT. It codes for CASSLGGGLMNTEAFF. The rearrangement joins TRBV28 to TRBJ1-1; maybe TRBD1 (6 bases). The CDR3 runs 16 residues. CDR1 and CDR2 from the germline V gene are MDHEN and SYDVKM. The V end was cut by 3 bases, the J end by 0 bases, with 14 bases between.

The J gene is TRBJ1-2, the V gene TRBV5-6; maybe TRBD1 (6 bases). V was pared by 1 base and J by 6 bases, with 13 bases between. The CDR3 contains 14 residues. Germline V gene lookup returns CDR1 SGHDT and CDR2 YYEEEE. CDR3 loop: CASSLTGQRDGYTF. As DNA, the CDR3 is TGTGCCAGCAGCTTGACCGGACAGCGGGATGGCTACACCTTC. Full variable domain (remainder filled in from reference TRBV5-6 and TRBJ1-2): DAGVTQSPTHLIKTRGQQVTLRCSPKSGHDTVSWYQQALGQGPQFIFQYYEEEERQRGNFPDRFSGHQFPNYSSELNVNALLLGDSALYLCASSLTGQRDGYTFGSGTRLTVV.

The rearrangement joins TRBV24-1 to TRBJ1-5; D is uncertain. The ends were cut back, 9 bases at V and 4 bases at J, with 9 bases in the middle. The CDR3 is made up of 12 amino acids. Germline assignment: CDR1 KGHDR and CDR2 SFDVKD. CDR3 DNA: TGTGCCACCCCCCCGGGTAATCAGCCCCAGCATTTT. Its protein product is CATPPGNQPQHF.

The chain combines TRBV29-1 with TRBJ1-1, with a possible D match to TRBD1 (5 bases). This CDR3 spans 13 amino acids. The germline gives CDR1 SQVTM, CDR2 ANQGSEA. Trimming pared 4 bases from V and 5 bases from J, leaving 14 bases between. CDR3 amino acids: CSVAWGEGTEAFF. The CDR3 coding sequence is TGCAGCGTTGCGTGGGGGGAGGGTACTGAAGCTTTCTTT.

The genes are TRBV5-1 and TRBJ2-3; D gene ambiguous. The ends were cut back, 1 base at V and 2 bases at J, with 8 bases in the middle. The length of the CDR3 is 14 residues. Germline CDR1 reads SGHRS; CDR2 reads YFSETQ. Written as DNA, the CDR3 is TGCGCCAGCAGCTTGAGCCTAGACACAGATACGCAGTATTTT. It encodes CASSLSLDTDTQYF.

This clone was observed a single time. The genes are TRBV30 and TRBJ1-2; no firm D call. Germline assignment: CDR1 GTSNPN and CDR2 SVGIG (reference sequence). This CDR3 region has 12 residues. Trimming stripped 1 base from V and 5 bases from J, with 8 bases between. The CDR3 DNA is TGTGCCTGGAGTGGAGGGTTGTATGGCTACACCTTC. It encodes CAWSGGLYGYTF.

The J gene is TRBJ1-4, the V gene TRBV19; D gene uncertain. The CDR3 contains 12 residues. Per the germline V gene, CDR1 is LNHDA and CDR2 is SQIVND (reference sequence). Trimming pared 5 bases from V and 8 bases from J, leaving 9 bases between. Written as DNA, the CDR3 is TGTGCCAGTAGTTCCCTGTCCGAAAAACTGTTTTTT. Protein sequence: CASSSLSEKLFF.

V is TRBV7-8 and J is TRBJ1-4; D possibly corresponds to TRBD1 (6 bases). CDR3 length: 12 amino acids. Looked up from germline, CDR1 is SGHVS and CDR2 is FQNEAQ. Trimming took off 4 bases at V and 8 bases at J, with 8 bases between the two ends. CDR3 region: CASSSDREKLFF. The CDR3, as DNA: TGTGCCAGCAGCTCGGACAGAGAAAAACTGTTTTTT.

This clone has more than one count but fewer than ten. In DNA form, the CDR3 reads TGTGCCACCATATCGCCAGGGAAGGACTGGAATGGCTACACCTTC. This translates into CATISPGKDWNGYTF. The V gene is TRBV7-9, the J gene TRBJ1-2; D might be TRBD1 (5 bases). Deletions cut 10 bases from V and 6 bases from J, with 24 bases between. The CDR3 length is 15 residues. The germline CDR1 and CDR2 sequences are SEHNR and FQNEAQ (reference sequence).

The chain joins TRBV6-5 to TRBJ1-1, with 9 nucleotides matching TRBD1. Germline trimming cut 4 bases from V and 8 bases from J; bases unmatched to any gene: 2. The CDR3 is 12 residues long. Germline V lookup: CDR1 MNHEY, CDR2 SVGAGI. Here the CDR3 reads CASSSGQGEAFF. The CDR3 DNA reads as TGTGCCAGCAGTTCAGGACAGGGGGAAGCTTTCTTT.

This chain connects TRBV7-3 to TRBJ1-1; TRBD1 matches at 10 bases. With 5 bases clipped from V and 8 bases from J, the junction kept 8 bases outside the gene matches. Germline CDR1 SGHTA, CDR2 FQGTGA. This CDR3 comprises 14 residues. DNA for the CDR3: TGTGCCAGCAGCCCGACAGGGGGCGACCACGAAGCTTTCTTT. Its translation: CASSPTGGDHEAFF.

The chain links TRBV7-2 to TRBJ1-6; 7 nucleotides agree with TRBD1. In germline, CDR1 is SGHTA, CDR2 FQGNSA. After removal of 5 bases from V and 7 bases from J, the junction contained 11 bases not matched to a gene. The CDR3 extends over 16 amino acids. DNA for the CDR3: TGTGCCAGCAGCCTCGACAGGGTGAGGGAGAATTCACCCCTCCACTTT. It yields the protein CASSLDRVRENSPLHF.

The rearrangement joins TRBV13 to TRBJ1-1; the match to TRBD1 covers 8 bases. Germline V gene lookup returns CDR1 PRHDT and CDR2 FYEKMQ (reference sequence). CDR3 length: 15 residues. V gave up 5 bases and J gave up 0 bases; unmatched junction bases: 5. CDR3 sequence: CASSLGQGVNTEAFF. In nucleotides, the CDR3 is TGTGCCAGCAGCCTCGGACAGGGCGTGAACACTGAAGCTTTCTTT.

The CDR3 reads CASSYSVTTTYEQYF. Here the CDR3 DNA reads TGTGCCAGCAGCTACAGTGTTACCACAACCTACGAGCAGTACTTC. The genes are TRBV5-5 and TRBJ2-7, with no clear D. Germline V lookup: CDR1 SGHKS, CDR2 YYEKEE (reference sequence). V was shortened by 3 bases and J by 2 bases, with 15 bases between the two germline ends. The CDR3 length is 15 residues.

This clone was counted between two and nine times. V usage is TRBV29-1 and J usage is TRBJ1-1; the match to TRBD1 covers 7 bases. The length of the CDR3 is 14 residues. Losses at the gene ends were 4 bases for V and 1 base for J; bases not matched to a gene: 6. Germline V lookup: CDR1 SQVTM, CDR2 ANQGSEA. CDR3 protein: CSVGQGQRNTEAFF. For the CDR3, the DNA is TGCAGCGTTGGACAGGGACAGAGGAACACTGAAGCTTTCTTT.

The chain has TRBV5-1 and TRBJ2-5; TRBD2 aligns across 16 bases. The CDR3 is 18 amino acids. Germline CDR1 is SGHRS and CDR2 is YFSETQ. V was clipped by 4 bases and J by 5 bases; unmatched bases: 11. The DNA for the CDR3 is TGCGCCAGCAGCCCGGGACTAGCGGGGGGGCCACCCAGGGAGACCCAGTACTTC. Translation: CASSPGLAGGPPRETQYF. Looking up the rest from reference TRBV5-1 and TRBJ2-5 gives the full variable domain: KAGVTQTPRYLIKTRGQQVTLSCSPISGHRSVSWYQQTPGQGLQFLFEYFSETQRNKGNFPGRFSGRQFSNSRSEMNVSTLELGDSALYLCASSPGLAGGPPRETQYFGPGTRLLVL.

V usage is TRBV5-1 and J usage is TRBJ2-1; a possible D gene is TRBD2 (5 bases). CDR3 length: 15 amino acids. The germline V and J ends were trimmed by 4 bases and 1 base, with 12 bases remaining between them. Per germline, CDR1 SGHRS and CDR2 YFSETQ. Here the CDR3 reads CASSKDSTSYNEQFF. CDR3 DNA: TGCGCCAGCAGCAAGGACTCCACATCCTACAATGAGCAGTTCTTC.

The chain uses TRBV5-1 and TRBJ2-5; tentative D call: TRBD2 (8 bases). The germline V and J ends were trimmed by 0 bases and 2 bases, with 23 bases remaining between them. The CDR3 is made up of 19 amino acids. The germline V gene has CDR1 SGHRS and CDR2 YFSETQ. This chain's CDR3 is CASSLVSSGGQPTQETQYF. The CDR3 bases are TGCGCCAGCAGCTTGGTATCGAGCGGGGGACAGCCGACACAAGAGACCCAGTACTTC.

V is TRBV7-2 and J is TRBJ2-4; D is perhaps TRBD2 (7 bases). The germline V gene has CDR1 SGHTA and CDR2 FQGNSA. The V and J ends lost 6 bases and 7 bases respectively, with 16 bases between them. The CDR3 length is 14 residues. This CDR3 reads CASSEWGGRNIQYF. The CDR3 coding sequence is TGTGCCAGCAGTGAGTGGGGGGGCCGGAACATTCAGTACTTC. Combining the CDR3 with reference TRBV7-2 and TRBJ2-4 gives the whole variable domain GAGVSQSPSNKVTEKGKDVELRCDPISGHTALYWYRQSLGQGLEFLIYFQGNSAPDKSGLPSDRFSAERTGGSVSTLTIQRTQQEDSAVYLCASSEWGGRNIQYFGAGTRLSVL.

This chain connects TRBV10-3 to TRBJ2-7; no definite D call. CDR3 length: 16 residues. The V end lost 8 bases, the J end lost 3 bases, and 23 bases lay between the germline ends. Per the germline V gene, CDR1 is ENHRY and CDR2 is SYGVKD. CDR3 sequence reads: CAIGSRPRADLYEQYF. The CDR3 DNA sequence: TGTGCCATCGGAAGCCGCCCTAGGGCGGATCTCTACGAGCAGTACTTC.

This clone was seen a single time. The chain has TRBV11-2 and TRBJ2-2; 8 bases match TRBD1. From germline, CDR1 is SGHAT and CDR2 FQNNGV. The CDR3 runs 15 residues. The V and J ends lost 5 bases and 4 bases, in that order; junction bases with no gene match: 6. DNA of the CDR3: TGTGCCAGCAGCCCGGACAGGGCGTCCACCGGGGAGCTGTTTTTT. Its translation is CASSPDRASTGELFF.